A single sample is the source of the 23 T cell receptor beta chains below, sequenced in a study of blood T cell repertoires in COVID-19. Using immunoSEQ multiplex PCR, the repertoire was profiled, and TCRdb retains in-frame clones only, with some absent. This sample has some 200,000 clones, with roughly 90% found just once. Sequenced material: PBMCs or T cells enriched from blood (not recorded which). The receptor set was obtained from a woman in her 30s who had recovered from COVID-19.

This chain uses TRBV29-1 with TRBJ2-3; TRBD2 matches 10 bases. This CDR3 has 15 amino acids. Germline CDR1 is SQVTM and CDR2 is ANQGSEA. The V gene end was trimmed by 6 bases and the J gene end by 0 bases; junction bases not matched to a gene: 6. CDR3 sequence: CSVVTSGASTDTQYF. The CDR3 DNA is TGCAGCGTAGTTACTAGCGGGGCTAGCACAGATACGCAGTATTTT.

The V call is TRBV6-5, the J call TRBJ1-1; the D is unclear. V dropped 6 bases and J dropped 4 bases, with 15 bases sitting between them. In germline, CDR1 is MNHEY, CDR2 SVGAGI. There are 14 residues in the CDR3. In DNA form, the CDR3 reads TGTGCCAGCAGGTCCCGGGTCGTGGCCACTGAAGCTTTCTTT. Protein product: CASRSRVVATEAFF.

This clone has just one count. The V call is TRBV30, the J call TRBJ1-4; D call uncertain. This CDR3 spans 14 amino acids. CDR1 and CDR2 from the germline V gene are GTSNPN and SVGIG (reference sequence). V was trimmed by 5 bases and J by 3 bases, leaving 13 bases between them. Here the CDR3 DNA reads TGTGCCTGGGGGAGACACCGAGCTAATGAAAAACTGTTTTTT. Translated, it gives CAWGRHRANEKLFF.

The chain links TRBV6-5 to TRBJ1-5, with 7 bases that match TRBD1. The CDR3 runs 15 residues. Germline CDR1 is MNHEY and CDR2 is SVGAGI. Unmatched junction bases numbered 4, after V lost 3 bases and J lost 2 bases. This CDR3 reads CASSYLGGGNQPQHF. DNA for the CDR3: TGTGCCAGCAGTTATCTAGGGGGCGGCAATCAGCCCCAGCATTTT.

This clone appeared a single time. The chain couples TRBV10-3 to TRBJ2-1, with 8 nucleotides matching TRBD2. Germline values: CDR1 ENHRY, CDR2 SYGVKD. CDR3 length: 13 residues. With V trimmed by 7 bases and J by 5 bases, 4 bases remained unmatched. The CDR3 sequence is CAINGGVDNEQFF. The CDR3 region has the DNA TGTGCCATCAACGGGGGGGTCGACAATGAGCAGTTCTTC.

This chain links TRBV7-8 with TRBJ2-1; D unclear. The CDR3 has 15 amino acids. Germline V gives CDR1 SGHVS, CDR2 FQNEAQ. Trimming cost V 6 bases and J 0 bases, with 12 bases left between them. The CDR3 nucleotides are TGTGCCAGCAGATCGCACGGGTCCTCCTACAATGAGCAGTTCTTC. The encoded protein is CASRSHGSSYNEQFF.

The chain employs TRBV30 and TRBJ1-6; D may be TRBD1 (6 bases). Per the germline V gene, CDR1 is GTSNPN and CDR2 is SVGIG (reference sequence). The CDR3 has 14 residues. V was shortened by 1 base and J by 10 bases, with 14 bases between the two germline ends. The CDR3 nucleotides are TGTGCCTGGAGTGCGAAGGGGGAGAGGTCACCCCTCCACTTT. This translates into CAWSAKGERSPLHF.

The chain employs TRBV7-9 and TRBJ2-2, with D unresolved. Trimming removed 1 base from V and 10 bases from J, with 7 bases in between. This CDR3 contains 12 residues. Germline values: CDR1 SEHNR, CDR2 FQNEAQ (reference sequence). The CDR3 reads CASSLGLSELFF. CDR3 sequence (DNA): TGTGCCAGCAGCTTAGGTCTGTCGGAGCTGTTTTTT.

The genes are TRBV6-5 and TRBJ2-1; TRBD1 agrees at 7 bases. The CDR3 sequence is 12 residues long. The V segment lost 7 bases and the J segment 5 bases; nucleotides outside the gene matches: 2. Germline CDR1 and CDR2: MNHEY and SVGAGI. The CDR3 nucleotides are TGTGCCAGCAAGGGGGCCAACAATGAGCAGTTCTTC. This encodes CASKGANNEQFF.

The J gene is TRBJ1-5, the V gene TRBV30; 7 positions match TRBD1. V lost 1 base, J lost 6 bases, and 6 bases stayed unmatched. The CDR3 has 14 residues. Looked up from germline, CDR1 is GTSNPN and CDR2 is SVGIG (reference sequence). The CDR3 here is CAWSDRGSFQPQHF. The CDR3 DNA sequence: TGTGCCTGGAGTGACAGGGGAAGTTTTCAGCCCCAGCATTTT.

The rearrangement uses TRBV3-1 (or the pseudogene TRBV3-2) and TRBJ2-5, with D tentatively TRBD2 (5 bases). Per germline, CDR1 LGHDT and CDR2 YNNKEL (reference sequence). CDR3 length equals 14 residues. V lost 4 bases and J lost 10, with 19 bases in between. In DNA form, the CDR3 reads TGTGCCAGCAGCCGAGACCCTCGGAGAGCGGACCAGTACTTC. It codes for CASSRDPRRADQYF.

This clone was observed a single time. V is TRBV30 and J is TRBJ1-5, with 7 bases matching TRBD1. J was trimmed by 0 bases and V by 1 base; bases with no gene match: 3. Per the germline V gene, CDR1 is GTSNPN and CDR2 is SVGIG (reference sequence). The CDR3 covers 15 residues. The DNA for the CDR3 is TGTGCCTGGAGTGGACAGGGACATAGCAATCAGCCCCAGCATTTT. Its translation: CAWSGQGHSNQPQHF.

The chain is built from TRBV12-5 and TRBJ1-4; 9 positions match TRBD1. Germline CDR1 LGHNT, CDR2 FRNRAP. Losses at the gene ends were 6 bases for V and 11 bases for J; bases not matched to a gene: 10. CDR3 length: 14 amino acids. CDR3: CASGSGQGSGKLFF. In DNA, the CDR3 is TGTGCTAGTGGCTCCGGACAGGGGAGCGGGAAACTGTTTTTT.

The chain links TRBV15 to TRBJ2-7, with 10 bases aligning to TRBD2. The CDR3 runs to 16 residues. Germline loops: CDR1 LNHNV, CDR2 YYDKDF (reference sequence). J lost 5 bases, V lost 0 bases, and 7 bases had no gene match. CDR3 loop: CATSRDWPSGRNEQYF. CDR3 DNA sequence: TGTGCCACCAGCAGAGATTGGCCTAGCGGGAGAAACGAGCAGTACTTC.

In this sample, this clone turned up once. The chain recombines TRBV13 with TRBJ2-7, with TRBD2 identical over 7 bases. With 6 bases clipped from V and 2 bases from J, the junction kept 7 bases outside the gene matches. The germline V gene encodes CDR1 PRHDT and CDR2 FYEKMQ (reference sequence). The CDR3 runs 14 residues. The CDR3 protein is CASRPTSETYEQYF. The DNA for the CDR3 is TGTGCCAGCAGACCTACTAGCGAAACCTACGAGCAGTACTTC.

The chain employs TRBV12-3 or TRBV12-4 and TRBJ1-5, with D maybe TRBD1 (6 bases). V was cut by 6 bases and J by 7 bases, with 10 bases left in between. The CDR3 spans 12 residues. CDR3: CASSPTGQPQHF. The CDR3 region has the DNA TGTGCCAGCAGCCCAACAGGGCAGCCCCAGCATTTT.

The rearrangement uses TRBV15 and TRBJ2-7; 10 bases fit TRBD2. Germline V lookup: CDR1 LNHNV, CDR2 YYDKDF (reference sequence). This CDR3 is built from 20 residues. Trimming at V came to 1 base and at J to 4 bases, leaving 19 bases not matched to a gene. The CDR3 DNA is TGTGCCACCAGCAGAGTTCCGGGTCTAGCGGGAGCCCGAAAGGGTTACGAGCAGTACTTC. Amino acid sequence: CATSRVPGLAGARKGYEQYF. The variable domain in full, with the rest retrieved from reference TRBV15 and TRBJ2-7, is DAMVIQNPRYQVTQFGKPVTLSCSQTLNHNVMYWYQQKSSQAPKLLFHYYDKDFNNEADTPDNFQSRRPNTSFCFLDIRSPGLGDTAMYLCATSRVPGLAGARKGYEQYFGPGTRLTVT.

V usage is TRBV30 and J usage is TRBJ1-1, with 9 bases lining up with TRBD1. CDR1 is GTSNPN and CDR2 is SVGIG in the germline V gene (reference sequence). The V segment lost 4 bases and the J segment 10 bases; nucleotides outside the gene matches: 22. The CDR3 sequence is 17 residues long. The CDR3 sequence is CAWIPGTGYLRPLGAFF. CDR3 nucleotide sequence: TGTGCCTGGATCCCCGGGACAGGGTACCTCCGGCCATTGGGAGCTTTCTTT.

CDR3 in amino acids: CASSPGLAGNYEQYF. As DNA, the CDR3 is TGTGCCAGCTCACCAGGCCTAGCGGGGAACTACGAGCAGTACTTC. The chain links TRBV18 to TRBJ2-7; 9 bases agree with TRBD2. This CDR3 has 15 amino acids. J was trimmed by 3 bases and V by 2 bases; bases with no gene match: 5. Germline CDR1 KGHSH, CDR2 LQKENI. Full variable domain (rest looked up from reference TRBV18 and TRBJ2-7): NAGVMQNPRHLVRRRGQEARLRCSPMKGHSHVYWYRQLPEEGLKFMVYLQKENIIDESGMPKERFSAEFPKEGPSILRIQQVVRGDSAAYFCASSPGLAGNYEQYFGPGTRLTVT.

The chain uses TRBV28 and TRBJ2-1; TRBD2 is a possible D gene (7 bases). The V end was cut by 6 bases, the J end by 8 bases, with 20 bases between. Germline V gene lookup returns CDR1 MDHEN and CDR2 SYDVKM. The CDR3 is made up of 15 amino acids. CDR3 DNA: TGTGCCAGCAGGTGGGGAGGGGGAGCCGGGGATGAGCAGTTCTTC. Translation gives CASRWGGGAGDEQFF.

Here the CDR3 reads CASSVGLRQETQYF. CDR3 nucleotide sequence: TGTGCCAGCAGCGTGGGACTCCGGCAAGAGACCCAGTACTTC. The chain carries TRBV7-9 and TRBJ2-5, with D tentatively TRBD2 (6 bases). This CDR3 is 14 amino acids long. The V gene's germline CDR1 is SEHNR and CDR2 FQNEAQ (reference sequence). V lost 5 bases, J lost 2 bases, and 12 bases lay in between.

As regards this clone: This may be a read error: a much more frequent sequence differs by one nucleotide. The chain uses TRBV5-1 and TRBJ1-3; unclear D gene. CDR1 SGHRS and CDR2 YFSETQ come from the germline V gene. The CDR3 length is 15 residues. The CDR3 is CASSPGDSSRNTIYF. CDR3 coding DNA: TGCGCCAGCAGCCCGGGAGATAGCTCTAGAAACACCATATATTTT.

This chain uses TRBV7-2 with TRBJ2-7, with 16 positions matching TRBD2. V shed 7 bases and J 2 bases; nucleotides not matched to a gene: 5. There are 16 residues in the CDR3. In germline, CDR1 is SGHTA, CDR2 FQGNSA. The CDR3, as DNA: TGTGCCAGCACTCCGGGACTAGCGGGAGGGACCTACGAGCAGTACTTC. Protein product: CASTPGLAGGTYEQYF.